This TCR beta chain was sequenced in a study of T cell repertoires in cytomegalovirus infection. Study-wide results and caveats: Accumulated public TCR beta family frequency recognized individuals carrying CMV together with the relevant HLA.

The table lists this clonotype with many counts. The target antigen is unknown. TCRdb recomputed calls from the reads with MiXCR, one row per CDR3 protein. Of 400,000 or so distinct CDR3 sequences listed, roughly 18% were seen once; the top ten hold 8.7%. Per the germline V gene, CDR1 is SGHVS and CDR2 is FNYEAQ. This CDR3 has 16 amino acids. V trimming: 5 bases; J trimming: 6 bases; junction bases outside the gene matches: 12. The V and J genes are TRBV7-6 and TRBJ2-1; 8 nucleotides line up with TRBD1. This sequence was found in a human donor in good health (CMV status not recorded). Some clones in this sample may be carry-over from other donors' samples. Material: PBMCs. The CDR3 region has the DNA TGTGCCAGCAGCCCAACCGGGACAGGAGGCGGCAATGAGCAGTTCTTC. Residues: CASSPTGTGGGNEQFF.